Listed below are T cell receptor beta chains from one sample, sequenced in a study of T cells after posttransplantation cyclophosphamide. The method was immunoSEQ multiplex PCR; TCRdb's version includes in-frame clones alone and lacks a portion of them. The sample consists of 15,000 to 17,000 clones, approximately 81% of them appearing once. The sequencing used PBMCs, collected roughly 57 weeks after allogeneic stem cell transplant with calcineurin inhibitor and methotrexate. These receptors were obtained from a male patient aged 18 to 35 who received an allogeneic stem cell transplant from a related donor, was CMV-positive, and had no GVHD. Some T cells may be supplied by the graft donor. Each CDR3 is given with its conserved first and last residue. A D gene is named only where the DNA matches it firmly. The listing skips clone size in some rows; elsewhere it reads once, few, many or a size class.

d_call	clone_size	v_call	j_call	cdr3_nt	cdr3_aa
.	.	TRBV18	TRBJ2-3	TGTGCCAGCTCACTAGCCGCAGATACGCAGTATTTT	CASSLAADTQYF
.	once	TRBV11-2	TRBJ2-7	TGTGCCAGCAGCTTAGTTTCGGGGTTCTCCTACGAGCAGTACTTC	CASSLVSGFSYEQYF
TRBD2	.	TRBV5-4	TRBJ2-3	TGTGCCAGCAGCTCCTTGACTAGCGGGAGAGGAGATACGCAGTATTTT	CASSSLTSGRGDTQYF
TRBD1	.	TRBV28	TRBJ2-7	TGTGCCAGCAGTTTAACCGGGACAGGAGGGTACGAGCAGTACTTC	CASSLTGTGGYEQYF
.	.	TRBV4-3	TRBJ2-1	TGCGCCAGCAGCCAAGAACGGGACCCAACGGCAGGGGTCAGTGAGCAGTTCTTC	CASSQERDPTAGVSEQFF
.	.	TRBV19	TRBJ1-1	TGTGCCAGTATGGAGGCCCGAACTGAAGCTTTCTTT	CASMEARTEAFF
TRBD2	.	TRBV4-1	TRBJ2-1	TGCGCCAGCAGCCAGGAGCGGGAAGGCAGTGAGCAGTTCTTC	CASSQEREGSEQFF
TRBD2	.	TRBV5-6	TRBJ2-3	TGTGCCAGCAGCTTGGATACGGGAGGGCCGGCAGATACGCAGTATTTT	CASSLDTGGPADTQYF
TRBD2	once	TRBV7-9	TRBJ2-1	TGTGCCAGCAGCATGAGACTAGCATATGAGCAGTTCTTC	CASSMRLAYEQFF
TRBD2	once	TRBV5-4	TRBJ2-7	TGTGCCAGCAGCCCGGGGCCTAGCGGGGGGACCTACGAGCAGTACTTC	CASSPGPSGGTYEQYF
.	.	TRBV5-4	TRBJ2-7	TGTGCCAGCAAACCTACAGGGTCCTACGAGCAGTACTTC	CASKPTGSYEQYF
.	.	TRBV18	TRBJ2-5	TGTGCCAGCTCCTCCAGGGGAGAGACCCAGTACTTC	CASSSRGETQYF
.	.	TRBV5-1	TRBJ1-4	TGCGCCAGCAGCTTGGTGGGGGCTTTTGAAAAACTGTTTTTT	CASSLVGAFEKLFF
.	.	TRBV21-1	TRBJ2-7	TGTGCCAGCAGCAGTGCCGGGACAGGGGGCGCGTGCGGCGGATTAGCCACCTACGAGCAGTACTTC	CASSSAGTGGACGGLATYEQYF
TRBD2	.	TRBV27	TRBJ2-1	TGTGCCAGCAGTTCGTATAGCGGGGGCTACAGTGAGCAGTTCTTC	CASSSYSGGYSEQFF
TRBD2	.	TRBV28	TRBJ2-7	TGTGCCAGCAGTTTAGTAGGGTGGGAGGGCCTGTCGGTAGGGCAGTACTTC	CASSLVGWEGLSVGQYF
TRBD2	.	TRBV4-2	TRBJ2-3	TGTGCCAGCAGCCAAGGACTAGCGGGACCAGATACGCAGTATTTT	CASSQGLAGPDTQYF
TRBD1	.	TRBV29-1	TRBJ2-7	TGCAGCGTTGGTCCACAGGGGGCCTACGAGCAGTACTTC	CSVGPQGAYEQYF
.	.	TRBV6-6	TRBJ1-1	TGTGCCAGCAGCCCACTTACTGAAGCTTTCTTT	CASSPLTEAFF
TRBD2	few	TRBV10-3	TRBJ2-2	TGTGCCATCCCGGGAGGGAACACCGGGGAGCTGTTTTTT	CAIPGGNTGELFF
TRBD2	.	TRBV11-2	TRBJ2-5	TGTGCCAGCAGCTCGACCGGGACTAGCGGGAGGGCGCAGTACTTC	CASSSTGTSGRAQYF
.	.	TRBV5-4	TRBJ2-3	TGTGCCAGCAGCTTTGAACTAGCTAGAGCAGATACGCAGTATTTT	CASSFELARADTQYF
.	.	TRBV6-5	TRBJ1-2	TGTGCCAGCAGTTACTTGGACAGTCGGGCTAACTATGGCTACACCTTC	CASSYLDSRANYGYTF
TRBD1	.	TRBV6-4	TRBJ1-2	TGTGCCAGCAGTTTTCACAGGGGGCACTATGGCTACACCTTC	CASSFHRGHYGYTF
.	.	TRBV19	TRBJ1-2	TGTGCCAGTAGTATGCCCCCGGCCGGAGCTAACTATGGCTACACCTTC	CASSMPPAGANYGYTF
.	medium-sized	TRBV28	TRBJ1-4	TGTGCCAGCAGGGCGGCAGGGTGGGATGAAAAACTGTTTTTT	CASRAAGWDEKLFF
TRBD1	once	TRBV6-6	TRBJ2-7	TGTGCCAGCAGCCGACAGGGGTCGTCCTACGAGCAGTACTTC	CASSRQGSSYEQYF
.	.	TRBV6-4	TRBJ2-1	TGTGCCAGCAGTGACCTAAGCCCCGGTAGTGAGCAGTTCTTC	CASSDLSPGSEQFF
.	.	TRBV19	TRBJ2-3	TGTGCCAGTAGTCAACGCGCCGGGAGTGGGGGAGATACGCAGTATTTT	CASSQRAGSGGDTQYF
.	.	TRBV7-2	TRBJ2-1	TGTGCCAGCAGCCGTTCCCGGAGTGAGCAGTTCTTC	CASSRSRSEQFF
.	.	TRBV27	TRBJ1-5	TGTGCCAGCAGTGGGCAGACAGGCAGCAATCAGCCCCAGCATTTT	CASSGQTGSNQPQHF
TRBD1	.	TRBV6-4	TRBJ1-2	TGTGCCAGCAGTCCGAACCCCTACCCCAGGGGGCCGTATGGCTACACCTTC	CASSPNPYPRGPYGYTF
TRBD2	.	TRBV28	TRBJ2-7	TGTGCCAGCAGTGGGGACTACCCAGAGCAGTACTTC	CASSGDYPEQYF
TRBD2	.	TRBV5-1	TRBJ2-1	TGCGCCAGCAGCTTGGGGCCTAGCGGGAGGAGTGAGCAGTTCTTC	CASSLGPSGRSEQFF
.	.	TRBV5-6	TRBJ1-5	TGTGCCAGCAGCTCGGGGGGCAGAAACCAGCATTTT	CASSSGGRNQHF
TRBD2	.	TRBV9	TRBJ2-1	TGTGCCAGCAGCACGATCCCTAATAGCGGGTACTACAATGAGCAGTTCTTC	CASSTIPNSGYYNEQFF
TRBD1	.	TRBV6-5	TRBJ2-6	TGTGCCAGCAGTTATAGAGGGGGCACTGGGGCCAACGTCCTGACTTTC	CASSYRGGTGANVLTF
.	.	TRBV19	TRBJ2-2	TGTGCCAGTAGTATAAAACAGGCAACAAACACCGGGGAGCTGTTTTTT	CASSIKQATNTGELFF
.	.	TRBV6-1	TRBJ2-4	TGTGCCAGCAGTGCTATAGGGGGGGTACAGTACTTC	CASSAIGGVQYF
.	.	TRBV6-5	TRBJ1-4	TGTGCCAGCAGTTACCCAGGGGCAGGGGAAAAACTGTTTTTT	CASSYPGAGEKLFF
.	.	TRBV6-6	TRBJ2-7	TGTGCCAGCAGCCGACCGGACTATCTCTCTACCGAGCAGTACTTC	CASSRPDYLSTEQYF
.	.	TRBV4-1	TRBJ2-7	TGCGCCAGCAGCCAAGATGAAGGAGGGATTGCCTACGAGCAGTACTTC	CASSQDEGGIAYEQYF
TRBD2	.	TRBV2	TRBJ2-2	TGTGCCAGCAGTGAAGTTCGACTAGCGGGAGGCAACACCGGGGAGCTGTTTTTT	CASSEVRLAGGNTGELFF
.	.	TRBV7-8	TRBJ2-2	TGTGCCAGCAGCTTAGTAACTGACACCGGGGAGCTGTTTTTT	CASSLVTDTGELFF
TRBD2	.	TRBV28	TRBJ2-1	TGTGCCAGCAGCCCACCTAGCGGGATCCACAGTGAGCAGTTCTTC	CASSPPSGIHSEQFF
.	few	TRBV5-8	TRBJ1-2	TGTGCCAGCAGCTTGGAGGAGGGCAACTATGGCTACACCTTC	CASSLEEGNYGYTF
.	.	TRBV30	TRBJ2-7	TGTGCCTGGAGTGAACAGGGGAGGTACGAGCAGTACTTC	CAWSEQGRYEQYF
TRBD1	.	TRBV6-6	TRBJ2-2	TGTGCCAGCACCCTGAACAGGGGTTCCGGGGAGCTGTTTTTT	CASTLNRGSGELFF
.	.	TRBV7-8	TRBJ2-7	TGTGCCAGCAGCTTAGCGCAGGGCTACGAGCAGTACTTC	CASSLAQGYEQYF
TRBD1	.	TRBV7-3	TRBJ2-7	TGTGCCAGCAGCGTCACCGGGACAGGGGGCTACGAGCAGTACTTC	CASSVTGTGGYEQYF